A selection of T cell receptor beta chains follows, all from one sample in a study of CD8+ T cells in alopecia areata. Some clones are missing from TCRdb's copy, which holds only in-frame ones; the method was immunoSEQ multiplex PCR. The data hold fewer than 250,000 clones, with less than 65% observed a single time. Sequences were derived from CD4+ T cells sorted from blood, sampled at week 4, from a patient treated with tofacitinib. The receptors shown here come from a human donor with alopecia areata. Each CDR3 is given with its conserved first and last residue. D genes are given only for firm matches. Some rows mark clone size as missing; the rest say once, few, many or name a class of expanded clone.

j_call	clone_size	d_call	v_call	cdr3_nt	cdr3_aa
TRBJ1-6	few	-	TRBV7-2	TGTGCCAGCAGCCCGGCGGGAGGGTATAATTCACCCCTCCACTTT	CASSPAGGYNSPLHF
TRBJ2-1	-	-	TRBV7-8	TGTGCCAGCAGCCTGGACAGAAACAATGAGCAGTTCTTC	CASSLDRNNEQFF
TRBJ1-1	-	-	TRBV18	TGTGCCAGCGAGGGGGAGAACACTGAAGCTTTCTTT	CASEGENTEAFF
TRBJ2-1	-	-	TRBV6-5	TGTGCCAGCAGTTACTCGAGATCCCGCAATGAGCAGTTCTTC	CASSYSRSRNEQFF
TRBJ2-1	-	-	TRBV11-2	TGTGCCAGCAGCTTAGTAGCGGACAATGAGCAGTTCTTC	CASSLVADNEQFF
TRBJ1-1	few	TRBD1	TRBV6-1	TGTGCCAGCAGTGAGCGGACAGGGGGCACTGAAGCTTTCTTT	CASSERTGGTEAFF
TRBJ2-7	-	-	TRBV27	TGTGCCAGCAGTTTAGGGGCCCTGGACGACGAGCAGTACTTC	CASSLGALDDEQYF
TRBJ2-3	once	-	TRBV15	TGTGCCACCAGCAGAGATCACCGGTTCACAGATACGCAGTATTTT	CATSRDHRFTDTQYF
TRBJ2-5	few	-	TRBV14	TGTGCCAGCAGCCAAGGACTCCAAGAGACCCAGTACTTC	CASSQGLQETQYF
TRBJ1-4	few	-	TRBV25-1	TGTGCCAGCAGTGTACCGGGGGATAATGAAAAACTGTTTTTT	CASSVPGDNEKLFF
TRBJ1-2	-	TRBD1	TRBV2	TGTGCCAGCAGGCTGGACAGGGATTATGGCTACACCTTC	CASRLDRDYGYTF
TRBJ2-3	-	-	TRBV29-1	TGCAGCGGGGGTCATAGAAGTACAGATACGCAGTATTTT	CSGGHRSTDTQYF
TRBJ1-2	-	-	TRBV7-9	TGTGCCAGCAGCCTAAGAGGTCGAGGCGCTAACTATGGCTACACCTTC	CASSLRGRGANYGYTF
TRBJ2-7	many	-	TRBV2	TGTGCCAGCAACCGGGACGGAGCCTACGAGCAGTACTTC	CASNRDGAYEQYF
TRBJ2-3	-	TRBD2	TRBV7-2	TGTGCCAGCAGCTTATTTGGGACTAGCTACGGAGATACGCAGTATTTT	CASSLFGTSYGDTQYF
TRBJ1-2	-	-	TRBV23-1	TGCGCCAGCAGTCCTACTATCTATGGCTACACCTTC	CASSPTIYGYTF
TRBJ2-5	-	-	TRBV5-1	TGCGCCAGCAGCTTGGACTCCCGGGAGACCCAGTACTTC	CASSLDSRETQYF
TRBJ2-7	-	-	TRBV30	TGTGCCTGGAGTGGGTGGGACGAGCAGTACTTC	CAWSGWDEQYF
TRBJ1-2	-	-	TRBV30	TGTGCCTGGAAAGGAGGCAGGGGAATCTATGGCTACACCTTC	CAWKGGRGIYGYTF
TRBJ2-2	-	TRBD1	TRBV5-1	TGCGCCAGCAGCGTGGGACAGGTTGGCACCGGGGAGCTGTTTTTT	CASSVGQVGTGELFF
TRBJ2-2	-	-	TRBV9	TGTGCCAGCAGCCCCAGTTTCGGGGAGCTGTTTTTT	CASSPSFGELFF
TRBJ2-6	few	-	TRBV14	TGTGCCAGCAGCCTAAAGATCTCTGGGGCCAACGTCCTGACTTTC	CASSLKISGANVLTF
TRBJ2-3	-	-	TRBV7-2	TGTGCCAGCAGCCCACCCACAGATACGCAGTATTTT	CASSPPTDTQYF
TRBJ1-2	few	-	TRBV9	TGTGCCAGCAGCCTCGGGGGGAGGTATGGCTACACCTTC	CASSLGGRYGYTF
TRBJ2-2	once	-	TRBV5-6	TGTGCCAGCAGCTTGAGGGGTCCCGGGGAGCTGTTTTTT	CASSLRGPGELFF
TRBJ1-2	-	-	TRBV7-9	TGTGCCAGCAGCTTAAACTCCGCCTATGGCTACACCTTC	CASSLNSAYGYTF
TRBJ2-1	-	-	TRBV29-1	TGCAGCGGCCGAGATACGGCAGGTGGTAAGAATGAGCAGTTCTTC	CSGRDTAGGKNEQFF
TRBJ1-1	-	-	TRBV30	TGTGCCTGGAAAAGGGTGAACACTGAAGCTTTCTTT	CAWKRVNTEAFF
TRBJ2-7	-	-	TRBV11-1	TGTGCCAGCAGCCCCCCCCCGGGACTCCGAGTGATAACCTACGAGCAGTACTTC	CASSPPPGLRVITYEQYF
TRBJ2-5	-	-	TRBV20-1	TGCAGTGCTAGTACCCAAGAGACCCAGTACTTC	CSASTQETQYF
TRBJ1-1	once	TRBD1	TRBV9	TGTGCCAGCAGCCCCCGGACAGGAGTGAACACTGAAGCTTTCTTT	CASSPRTGVNTEAFF
TRBJ2-7	-	TRBD1	TRBV7-9	TGTGCCAGCAGCGATACAGGGGGGTCCTACGAGCAGTACTTC	CASSDTGGSYEQYF
TRBJ1-4	-	-	TRBV2	TGTGCCAGCAGTGTATCCCACAGGGTCGAAAAACTGTTTTTT	CASSVSHRVEKLFF
TRBJ2-5	-	TRBD1	TRBV2	TGTGCCACCAAGACAGGGGGCGGTGAGACCCAGTACTTC	CATKTGGGETQYF
TRBJ2-1	-	-	TRBV5-1	TGCGCCAGCAGCCCAGGTGAGCAGTTCTTC	CASSPGEQFF
TRBJ2-1	-	TRBD1	TRBV27	TGTGCCAGCAGTTATAGGGGGACAGGAGGGTACAATGAGCAGTTCTTC	CASSYRGTGGYNEQFF
TRBJ1-6	-	-	TRBV7-9	TGTGCCAGCAGCCGGGACGGCGGGGGTTCACCCCTCCACTTT	CASSRDGGGSPLHF
TRBJ2-1	-	TRBD2	TRBV11-2	TGTGCCAGCAGCTACCTTGCAGCGGGGGGCCACAATGAGCAGTTCTTC	CASSYLAAGGHNEQFF
TRBJ2-5	few	-	TRBV29-1	TGCAGCGCTATGCGGTCGGGGAGCCAAGAGACCCAGTACTTC	CSAMRSGSQETQYF